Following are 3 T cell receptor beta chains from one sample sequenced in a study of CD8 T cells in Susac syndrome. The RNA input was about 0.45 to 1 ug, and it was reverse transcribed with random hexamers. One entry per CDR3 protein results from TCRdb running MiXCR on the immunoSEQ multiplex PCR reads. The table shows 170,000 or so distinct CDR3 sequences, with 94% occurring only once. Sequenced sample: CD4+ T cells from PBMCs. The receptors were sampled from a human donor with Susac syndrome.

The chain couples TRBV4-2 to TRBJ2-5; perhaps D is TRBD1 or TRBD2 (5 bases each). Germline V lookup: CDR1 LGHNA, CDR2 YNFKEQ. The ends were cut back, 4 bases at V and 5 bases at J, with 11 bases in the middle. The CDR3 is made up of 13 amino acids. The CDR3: CASSRDESETQYF. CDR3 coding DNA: TGTGCCAGCAGCCGGGACGAATCGGAGACCCAGTACTTC.

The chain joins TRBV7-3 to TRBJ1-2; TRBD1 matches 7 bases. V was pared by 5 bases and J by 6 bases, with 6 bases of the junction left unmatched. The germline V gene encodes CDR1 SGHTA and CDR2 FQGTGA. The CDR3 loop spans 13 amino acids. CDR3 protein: CASSPSQGNGYTF. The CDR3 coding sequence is TGTGCCAGCAGCCCATCACAGGGGAATGGCTACACCTTC.

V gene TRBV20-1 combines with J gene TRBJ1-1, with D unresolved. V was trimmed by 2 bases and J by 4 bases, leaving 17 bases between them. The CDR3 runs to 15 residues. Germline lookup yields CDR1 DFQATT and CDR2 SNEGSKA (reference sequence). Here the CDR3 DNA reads TGCAGTGCTAGACCTCCGGAGGGATTAGGCACTGAAGCTTTCTTT. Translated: CSARPPEGLGTEAFF.